The 32 T cell receptor beta chains in this list originate from one sample, sequenced in a study of T cell repertoires in cytomegalovirus infection. TCRdb re-called the reads through MiXCR, storing one row per CDR3 protein. The top ten clones hold about 14% of a sample with about a million distinct CDR3 sequences, less than 35% of them seen once. Their recognized antigens are unknown. The starting material was cultured CD8+ T cells from PBMCs, obtained from culture after CMV antigen stimulation. These receptors originate from a human donor in good health (CMV status not recorded). Some clones in this sample may be carry-over from other donors' samples.

This rearrangement joins TRBV11-2 to TRBJ1-2; a weak D match, TRBD1 (5 bases). Germline lookup yields CDR1 SGHAT and CDR2 FQNNGV. Trimming shortened V by 1 base and J by 7 bases, and 13 bases separated the two germline ends. The CDR3 loop spans 14 amino acids. The CDR3 loop is CASSLGSGYGGYTF. In DNA, the CDR3 is TGTGCCAGCAGCTTAGGGTCAGGGTATGGTGGCTACACCTTC.

This clonotype was observed a few times. The gene calls are TRBV10-3 and TRBJ1-1; D gene unclear. In germline, CDR1 is ENHRY, CDR2 SYGVKD. The CDR3 consists of 13 residues. V was clipped by 3 bases and J by 3 bases, with 8 bases between them. The CDR3 loop is CAISEGLHTEAFF. CDR3 in DNA: TGTGCCATCAGTGAAGGTCTACACACTGAAGCTTTCTTT.

The gene calls are TRBV7-6 and TRBJ2-2; TRBD2 matches at 9 bases. CDR1 and CDR2 from the germline V gene are SGHVS and FNYEAQ. The CDR3 covers 17 residues. J gave up 7 bases and V 4 bases, and 13 bases lay outside the gene matches. The CDR3 loop is CASSSIPAGGPGGELFF. The CDR3 DNA reads TGTGCCAGCAGCTCAATCCCCGCGGGGGGGCCGGGCGGGGAGCTGTTTTTT.

Written as DNA, the CDR3 is TGTGCCAGCAGTGGTCCGGGAGTCACCGGGGAGCTGTTTTTT. It is translated as CASSGPGVTGELFF. The gene calls are TRBV2 and TRBJ2-2, with a weak D call TRBD2 (6 bases). CDR3 length equals 14 residues. Deletions cut 4 bases from V and 4 bases from J, with 10 bases between. CDR1 and CDR2 (germline): SNHLY, FYNNEI.

This sequence joins TRBV6-6 and TRBJ2-5, with D possibly matching TRBD2 (6 bases). CDR3 length: 12 residues. V lost 9 bases and J lost 3, with 11 bases in between. The V gene's germline CDR1 is MNHNY and CDR2 SVGAGI (reference sequence). CDR3: CASLWGEETQYF. The CDR3 DNA is TGTGCCAGTCTCTGGGGGGAAGAGACCCAGTACTTC.

The rearrangement uses TRBV7-3 and TRBJ2-1; the D gene is possibly TRBD1 (6 bases). V was trimmed by 5 bases and J by 2 bases, leaving 13 bases between them. The germline V gene encodes CDR1 SGHTA and CDR2 FQGTGA. The CDR3 has 15 residues. The DNA for the CDR3 is TGTGCCAGCAGCAACCAACAGGGTACCTACAATGAGCAGTTCTTC. The encoded protein is CASSNQQGTYNEQFF.

The chain combines TRBV19 with TRBJ1-2, with a tentative D call TRBD1 (6 bases). CDR3 size: 13 residues. Germline V gene lookup returns CDR1 LNHDA and CDR2 SQIVND (reference sequence). Trimming took 3 bases from V and 3 from J, leaving 8 bases between them. The CDR3 sequence is CASSMAGDYGYTF. DNA of the CDR3: TGTGCCAGTAGTATGGCAGGGGACTATGGCTACACCTTC.

This clonotype was picked up a small number of times. The rearrangement joins TRBV7-8 to TRBJ1-2; D call uncertain. Trimming cost V 5 bases and J 6 bases, with 22 bases left between them. The CDR3 has 16 amino acids. CDR1 and CDR2 (germline): SGHVS, FQNEAQ. CDR3 DNA sequence: TGTGCCAGCAGCCCCAATAGAGGATCTTCACGGAATGGCTACACCTTC. Residues: CASSPNRGSSRNGYTF.

This clonotype was counted ten times or more. This chain links TRBV19 with TRBJ2-1; 7 bases fit TRBD2. Germline CDR1 and CDR2: LNHDA and SQIVND (reference sequence). With 5 bases clipped from V and 7 bases from J, the junction kept 11 bases outside the gene matches. The CDR3 sequence is 15 residues long. The CDR3 DNA sequence: TGTGCCAGTAGTTCCCTGGGACTAATAAAAAATGAGCAGTTCTTC. It specifies CASSSLGLIKNEQFF.

This clonotype has a handful of counts. The rearrangement joins TRBV12-3 or TRBV12-4 to TRBJ1-2; no reliable D call. V was clipped by 5 bases and J by 8 bases, with 18 bases between them. The CDR3 spans 14 residues. CDR3 nucleotide sequence: TGTGCCAGCAGTCCGGAGACACTTCCCTGGGGCTACACCTTC. This translates into CASSPETLPWGYTF.

CDR3 sequence reads: CSVLEQGAEFF. In DNA, the CDR3 is TGCAGCGTTCTAGAACAGGGGGCTGAGTTCTTC. The chain couples TRBV29-1 to TRBJ2-1; 9 bases agree with TRBD1. Unmatched junction bases numbered 7, after V lost 5 bases and J lost 14 bases. CDR1 and CDR2 (germline): SQVTM, ANQGSEA. CDR3 length equals 11 residues.

The chain carries TRBV19 and TRBJ2-1; a weak D match, TRBD1 (8 bases). The CDR3 is made up of 18 amino acids. The V and J ends lost 6 bases and 4 bases respectively, with 25 bases between them. CDR1 and CDR2 (germline): LNHDA, SQIVND (reference sequence). Here the CDR3 DNA reads TGTGCCAGTAGGGACAGGGCGCCGATAGGGGGGGCATACAATGAGCAGTTCTTC. Translating it yields CASRDRAPIGGAYNEQFF.

The chain combines TRBV29-1 with TRBJ2-3; D gene unclear. This CDR3 spans 13 amino acids. Germline CDR1 and CDR2: SQVTM and ANQGSEA. V lost 0 bases and J lost 0, with 4 bases in between. CDR3 coding DNA: TGCAGCGTTGAAGAAATCAGCACAGATACGCAGTATTTT. It translates to CSVEEISTDTQYF.

This clonotype has just a few counts. This chain links TRBV27 with TRBJ1-1; TRBD1 might be the D (6 bases). The length of the CDR3 is 18 residues. With 7 bases removed from V and 5 bases from J, the gap between germline ends came to 29 bases. CDR1 is MNHEY, CDR2 SMNVEV, per germline (reference sequence). CDR3 bases: TGTGCCAGCACCTTTAAGGCCCCAGGGGCAGGCGGGGGTACTGAAGCTTTCTTT. It encodes CASTFKAPGAGGGTEAFF.

The V and J genes are TRBV27 and TRBJ1-1, with 9 bases aligning to TRBD1. The germline V gene has CDR1 MNHEY and CDR2 SMNVEV (reference sequence). Germline trimming cut 2 bases from V and 5 bases from J; bases unmatched to any gene: 6. The CDR3 extends over 15 amino acids. CDR3 sequence (DNA): TGTGCCAGCAGTTTAATTGGGACAGGGTCGACTGAAGCTTTCTTT. Protein: CASSLIGTGSTEAFF.

This chain connects TRBV19 to TRBJ2-2; D may be TRBD1 (5 bases). The germline gives CDR1 LNHDA, CDR2 SQIVND (reference sequence). The length of the CDR3 is 17 residues. Trimming removed 5 bases at V and 1 base at J, with 17 bases between. In DNA, the CDR3 is TGTGCCAGTAGTCCCGAGACAGACGTGATGAACACCGGGGAGCTGTTTTTT. Protein: CASSPETDVMNTGELFF.

This clonotype was seen a handful of times. V gene TRBV2 combines with J gene TRBJ1-2; perhaps TRBD1 as D (6 bases). Per germline, CDR1 SNHLY and CDR2 FYNNEI. CDR3 length equals 14 residues. The V end lost 6 bases, the J end lost 4 bases, and 15 bases lay between the germline ends. CDR3 sequence: CASSRGGGAYGYTF. DNA for the CDR3: TGTGCCAGCAGCCGCGGAGGGGGGGCCTATGGCTACACCTTC.

V usage is TRBV27 and J usage is TRBJ2-5; D gene unclear. The CDR3 covers 16 residues. V shed 6 bases and J shed 5 bases, with 22 bases lying between them. Germline V gene data show CDR1 as MNHEY and CDR2 as SMNVEV (reference sequence). The CDR3 sequence: CASSDIRTRGEETQYF. CDR3 DNA sequence: TGTGCCAGCAGCGACATAAGGACCCGTGGAGAGGAGACCCAGTACTTC.

The CDR3 nucleotides are TGTGCCAGCAGTGGGGACCCCAATGGCTACACCTTC. It codes for CASSGDPNGYTF. The chain carries TRBV27 and TRBJ1-2, with D maybe TRBD1 (5 bases). With 5 bases removed from V and 6 bases from J, the gap between germline ends came to 10 bases. Looked up from germline, CDR1 is MNHEY and CDR2 is SMNVEV (reference sequence). The CDR3 is 12 amino acids.

The chain couples TRBV7-6 to TRBJ2-1; 9 bases match TRBD2. Germline V lookup: CDR1 SGHVS, CDR2 FNYEAQ. Trimming at V came to 9 bases and at J to 5 bases, leaving 11 bases not matched to a gene. The CDR3 is 15 residues long. The DNA for the CDR3 is TGTGCCAGTTCGCCGCCTAGCGGGGTCCACAATGAGCAGTTCTTC. It encodes CASSPPSGVHNEQFF.

Ten or more counts support this clonotype. The V and J genes are TRBV7-9 and TRBJ1-2; D not resolved. Germline CDR1 and CDR2: SEHNR and FQNEAQ (reference sequence). V shed 0 bases and J shed 1 base, with 15 bases lying between them. The CDR3 is 17 residues long. In nucleotides, the CDR3 is TGTGCCAGCAGCTTAGCCTCGATGGAGGGCTTTAACTATGGCTACACCTTC. Amino acids: CASSLASMEGFNYGYTF.

This chain joins TRBV25-1 and TRBJ1-1; D call uncertain. In germline, CDR1 is MGHDK, CDR2 SYGVNS. The CDR3 consists of 19 residues. V was clipped by 0 bases and J by 2 bases, with 22 bases between them. The CDR3 spells CASSEYLPLNREFNTEAFF. CDR3 sequence (DNA): TGTGCCAGCAGTGAATATTTGCCCCTCAACCGGGAGTTTAACACTGAAGCTTTCTTT.

The chain combines TRBV5-1 with TRBJ1-2; 9 nucleotides line up with TRBD1. V dropped 4 bases and J dropped 3; count of bases not matched to a gene: 13. The CDR3 loop spans 17 amino acids. CDR1 is SGHRS, CDR2 YFSETQ, per germline. The DNA of the CDR3 is TGCGCCAGCAGCCCTGTCCCGGGACAGGGAACGGACTATGGCTACACCTTC. Translation: CASSPVPGQGTDYGYTF.

This clonotype showed up many times. The CDR3 loop reads CASSPSNSGNTIYF. CDR3 nucleotide sequence: TGTGCCAGCAGCCCCAGCAACTCTGGAAACACCATATATTTT. This sequence joins TRBV12-3 or TRBV12-4 and TRBJ1-3; D unclear. The CDR3 runs to 14 residues. V was shortened by 6 bases and J by 0 bases, with 9 bases between the two germline ends.

Only a few counts were recorded for this clonotype. The V gene is TRBV7-6, the J gene TRBJ1-1; tentatively, D is TRBD1 (5 bases). The germline V and J ends were trimmed by 2 bases and 4 bases, with 11 bases remaining between them. The germline V gene encodes CDR1 SGHVS and CDR2 FNYEAQ. This CDR3 comprises 14 residues. The CDR3 sequence is CASSLLGVGTEAFF. DNA of the CDR3: TGTGCCAGCAGCTTACTAGGGGTTGGCACTGAAGCTTTCTTT.

For the CDR3, the DNA is TGTGCCAGCAGCACGGACGTAGGCAATGAGCAGTTCTTC. This encodes CASSTDVGNEQFF. The rearrangement joins TRBV7-9 to TRBJ2-1; no definite D call. The V end was cut by 5 bases, the J end by 6 bases, with 11 bases between. CDR3 length: 13 amino acids. Germline lookup yields CDR1 SEHNR and CDR2 FQNEAQ (reference sequence). The full variable domain, with the rest looked up from reference TRBV7-9 and TRBJ2-1, is DTGVSQNPRHKITKRGQNVTFRCDPISEHNRLYWYRQTLGQGPEFLTYFQNEAQLEKSRLLSDRFSAERPKGSFSTLEIQRTEQGDSAMYLCASSTDVGNEQFFGPGTRLTVL.

There are a few counts of this clonotype. The rearrangement joins TRBV6-5 to TRBJ2-5; a weak D match, TRBD2 (6 bases). Between the trimmed V and J ends, which lost 6 bases and 4 bases, there was a span of 21 bases. The CDR3 has 16 residues. Germline-derived CDR1 and CDR2 are MNHEY and SVGAGI. The CDR3 here is CASSRLRITGGETQYF. CDR3 DNA: TGTGCCAGCAGCCGACTCCGTATAACCGGGGGAGAGACCCAGTACTTC.

The chain is built from TRBV4-1 and TRBJ1-6, with D unresolved. The CDR3 totals 15 residues. Germline values: CDR1 MGHRA, CDR2 YSYEKL. Between the trimmed V and J ends, which lost 0 bases and 13 bases, there was a span of 16 bases. CDR3 sequence (DNA): TGCGCCAGCAGCCAAGATCGGATGACAAGGCTTCCCCTCCACTTT. It translates to CASSQDRMTRLPLHF.

The chain has TRBV6-5 and TRBJ1-1; TRBD1 might be the D (5 bases). CDR1 and CDR2 (germline): MNHEY, SVGAGI. This CDR3 is 13 amino acids long. V was pared by 5 bases and J by 5 bases, with 12 bases between. This CDR3 is CASSTPGGTEAFF. DNA of the CDR3: TGTGCCAGCAGTACACCTGGGGGGACTGAAGCTTTCTTT.

This clonotype was seen a single time. The CDR3 DNA reads as TGTGCCAGCAGCTTGCCCTCTTTCAGGGGGAGGGTTGAAAAACTGTTTTTT. It encodes CASSLPSFRGRVEKLFF. The chain links TRBV11-2 to TRBJ1-4, with 7 bases that match TRBD1. Germline assignment: CDR1 SGHAT and CDR2 FQNNGV. The ends lost 3 bases at V and 7 bases at J; junction bases unmatched: 14. The CDR3 is 17 residues long.

The chain couples TRBV27 to TRBJ2-2, with TRBD2 matching 8 bases. Losses at the gene ends were 7 bases for V and 6 bases for J; bases not matched to a gene: 4. Germline loops: CDR1 MNHEY, CDR2 SMNVEV (reference sequence). The CDR3 runs 13 residues. DNA of the CDR3: TGTGCCAGCAATCGGGGGGGCTCCGGGGAGCTGTTTTTT. It yields the protein CASNRGGSGELFF.

This clonotype has just a few counts. In nucleotides, the CDR3 is TGTGCCAGCAGTCGAAAAGGCACTTGGCAGCCCCAGCATTTT. Translating gives CASSRKGTWQPQHF. The chain links TRBV6-2 or TRBV6-3 to TRBJ1-5; D not certain. The V gene's germline CDR1 is MNHEY and CDR2 SVGEGT. The CDR3 sequence is 14 residues long. V gave up 5 bases and J gave up 7 bases, with 15 bases separating them.